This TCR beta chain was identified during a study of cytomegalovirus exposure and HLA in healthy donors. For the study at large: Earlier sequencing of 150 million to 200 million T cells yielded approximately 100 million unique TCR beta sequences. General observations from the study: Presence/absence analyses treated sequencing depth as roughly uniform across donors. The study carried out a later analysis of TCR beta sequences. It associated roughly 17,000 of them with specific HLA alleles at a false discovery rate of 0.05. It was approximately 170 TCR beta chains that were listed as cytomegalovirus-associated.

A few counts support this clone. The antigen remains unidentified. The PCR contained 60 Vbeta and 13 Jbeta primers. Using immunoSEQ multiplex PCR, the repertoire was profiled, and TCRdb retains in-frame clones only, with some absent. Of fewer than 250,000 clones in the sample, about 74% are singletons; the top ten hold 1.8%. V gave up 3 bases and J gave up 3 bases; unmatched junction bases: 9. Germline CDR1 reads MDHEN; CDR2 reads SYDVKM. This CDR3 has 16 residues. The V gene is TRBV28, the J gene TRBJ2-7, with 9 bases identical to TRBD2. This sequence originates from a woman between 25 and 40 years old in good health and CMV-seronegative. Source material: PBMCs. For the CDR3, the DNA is TGTGCCAGCAGTTTGCTCCCTAGCGGGGAGAGCTACGAGCAGTACTTC. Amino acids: CASSLLPSGESYEQYF.